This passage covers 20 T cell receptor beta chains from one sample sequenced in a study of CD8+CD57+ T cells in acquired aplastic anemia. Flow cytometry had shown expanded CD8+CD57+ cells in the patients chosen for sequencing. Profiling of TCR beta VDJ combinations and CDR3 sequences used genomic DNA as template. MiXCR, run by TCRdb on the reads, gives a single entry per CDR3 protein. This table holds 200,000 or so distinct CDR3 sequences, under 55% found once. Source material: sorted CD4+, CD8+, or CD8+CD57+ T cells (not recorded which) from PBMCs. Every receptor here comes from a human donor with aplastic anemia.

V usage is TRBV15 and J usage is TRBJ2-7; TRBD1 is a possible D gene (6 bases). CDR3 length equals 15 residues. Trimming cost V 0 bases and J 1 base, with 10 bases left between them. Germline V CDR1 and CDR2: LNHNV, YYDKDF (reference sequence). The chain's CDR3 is CATSRDGTGSYEQYF. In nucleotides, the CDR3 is TGTGCCACCAGCAGAGACGGAACAGGGTCCTACGAGCAGTACTTC.

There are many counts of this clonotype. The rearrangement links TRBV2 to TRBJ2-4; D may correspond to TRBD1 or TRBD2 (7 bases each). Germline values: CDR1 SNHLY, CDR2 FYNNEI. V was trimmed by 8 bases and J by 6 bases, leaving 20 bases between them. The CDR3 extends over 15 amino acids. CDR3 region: CASSQGGGGGNIQYF. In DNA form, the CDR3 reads TGTGCCAGCTCTCAAGGGGGCGGGGGCGGAAACATTCAGTACTTC.

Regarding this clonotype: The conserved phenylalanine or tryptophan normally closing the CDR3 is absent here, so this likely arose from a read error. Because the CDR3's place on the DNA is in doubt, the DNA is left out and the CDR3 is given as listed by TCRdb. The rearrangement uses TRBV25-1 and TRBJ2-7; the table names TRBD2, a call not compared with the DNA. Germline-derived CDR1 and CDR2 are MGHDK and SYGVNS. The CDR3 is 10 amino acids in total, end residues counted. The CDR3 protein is CASSQRERIG.

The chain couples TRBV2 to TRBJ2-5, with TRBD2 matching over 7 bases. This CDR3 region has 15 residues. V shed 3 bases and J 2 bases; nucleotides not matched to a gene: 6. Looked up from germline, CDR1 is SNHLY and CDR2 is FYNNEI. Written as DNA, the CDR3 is TGTGCCAGCAGTGATGTTGGCGGGGGACAAGAGACCCAGTACTTC. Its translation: CASSDVGGGQETQYF. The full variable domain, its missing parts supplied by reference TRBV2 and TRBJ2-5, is EPEVTQTPSHQVTQMGQEVILRCVPISNHLYFYWYRQILGQKVEFLVSFYNNEISEKSEIFDDQFSVERPDGSNFTLKIRSTKLEDSAMYFCASSDVGGGQETQYFGPGTRLLVL.

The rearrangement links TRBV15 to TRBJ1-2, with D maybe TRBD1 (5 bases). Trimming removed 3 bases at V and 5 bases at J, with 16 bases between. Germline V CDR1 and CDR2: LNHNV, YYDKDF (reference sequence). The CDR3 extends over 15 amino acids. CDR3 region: CATSSPDSGTYGYTF. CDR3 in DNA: TGTGCCACCAGCAGCCCCGACTCAGGGACTTATGGCTACACCTTC.

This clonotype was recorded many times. CDR3 sequence reads: CASSLVRGVTDTQYF. The CDR3 bases are TGTGCCAGCAGCTTAGTTCGGGGGGTCACAGATACGCAGTATTTT. The chain couples TRBV7-9 to TRBJ2-3; 7 nucleotides line up with TRBD2. CDR1 and CDR2 (germline): SEHNR, FQNEAQ (reference sequence). After removal of 1 base from V and 2 bases from J, the junction contained 3 bases not matched to a gene. This CDR3 contains 15 residues.

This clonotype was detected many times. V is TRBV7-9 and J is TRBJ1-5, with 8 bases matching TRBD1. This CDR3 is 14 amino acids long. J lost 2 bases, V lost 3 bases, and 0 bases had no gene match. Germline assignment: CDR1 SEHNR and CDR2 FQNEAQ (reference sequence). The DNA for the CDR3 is TGTGCCAGCAGCTTGGACAGGGGCAATCAGCCCCAGCATTTT. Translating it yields CASSLDRGNQPQHF. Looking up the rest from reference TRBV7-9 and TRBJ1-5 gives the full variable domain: DTGVSQNPRHKITKRGQNVTFRCDPISEHNRLYWYRQTLGQGPEFLTYFQNEAQLEKSRLLSDRFSAERPKGSFSTLEIQRTEQGDSAMYLCASSLDRGNQPQHFGDGTRLSIL.

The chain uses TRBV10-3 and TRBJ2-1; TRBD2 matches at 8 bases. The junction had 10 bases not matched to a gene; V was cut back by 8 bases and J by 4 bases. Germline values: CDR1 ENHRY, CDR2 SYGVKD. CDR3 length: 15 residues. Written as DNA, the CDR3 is TGTGCCATCGGAACCACTAGCGGCCGGTACAATGAGCAGTTCTTC. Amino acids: CAIGTTSGRYNEQFF.

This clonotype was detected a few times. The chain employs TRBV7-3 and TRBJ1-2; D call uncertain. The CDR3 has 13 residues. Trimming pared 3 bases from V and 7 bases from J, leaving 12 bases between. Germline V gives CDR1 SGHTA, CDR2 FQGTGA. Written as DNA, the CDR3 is TGTGCCAGCAGCTTGACTTTCGCCAGTGGCTACACCTTC. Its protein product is CASSLTFASGYTF.

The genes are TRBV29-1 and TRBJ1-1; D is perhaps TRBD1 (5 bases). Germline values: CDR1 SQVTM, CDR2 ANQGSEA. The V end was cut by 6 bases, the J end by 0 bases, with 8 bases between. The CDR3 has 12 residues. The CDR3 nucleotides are TGCAGCGTCCAGGGAATGAACACTGAAGCTTTCTTT. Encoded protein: CSVQGMNTEAFF.

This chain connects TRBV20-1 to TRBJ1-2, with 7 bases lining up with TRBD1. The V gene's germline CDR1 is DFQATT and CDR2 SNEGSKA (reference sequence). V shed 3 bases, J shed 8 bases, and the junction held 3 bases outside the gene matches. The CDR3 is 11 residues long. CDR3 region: CSARTGHGYTF. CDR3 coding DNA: TGCAGTGCTAGGACAGGGCACGGCTACACCTTC.

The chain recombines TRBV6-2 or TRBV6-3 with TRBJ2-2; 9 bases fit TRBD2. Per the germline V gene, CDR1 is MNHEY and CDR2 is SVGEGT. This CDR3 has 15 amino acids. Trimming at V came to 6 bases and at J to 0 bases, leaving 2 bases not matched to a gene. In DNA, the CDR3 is TGTGCCAGCAGGATAGCGGGGGCGAACACCGGGGAGCTGTTTTTT. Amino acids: CASRIAGANTGELFF.

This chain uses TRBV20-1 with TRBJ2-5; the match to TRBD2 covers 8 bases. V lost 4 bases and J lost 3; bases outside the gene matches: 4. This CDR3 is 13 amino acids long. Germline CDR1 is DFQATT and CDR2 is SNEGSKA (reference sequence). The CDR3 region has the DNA TGCAGTGCTAAGGACGGGGGGGAAGAGACCCAGTACTTC. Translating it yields CSAKDGGEETQYF.

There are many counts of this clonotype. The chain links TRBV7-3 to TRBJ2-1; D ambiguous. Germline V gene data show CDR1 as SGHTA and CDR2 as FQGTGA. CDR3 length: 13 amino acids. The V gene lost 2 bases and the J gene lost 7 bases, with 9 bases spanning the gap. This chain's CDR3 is CASSLAPRNEQFF. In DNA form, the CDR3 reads TGTGCCAGCAGCTTAGCTCCTAGAAATGAGCAGTTCTTC.

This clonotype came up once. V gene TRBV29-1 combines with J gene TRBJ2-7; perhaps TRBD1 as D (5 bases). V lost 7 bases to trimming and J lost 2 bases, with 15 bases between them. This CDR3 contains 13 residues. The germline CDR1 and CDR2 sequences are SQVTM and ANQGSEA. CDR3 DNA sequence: TGCAGCGGCACAGGACCTAAACCCTACGAGCAGTACTTC. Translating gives CSGTGPKPYEQYF.

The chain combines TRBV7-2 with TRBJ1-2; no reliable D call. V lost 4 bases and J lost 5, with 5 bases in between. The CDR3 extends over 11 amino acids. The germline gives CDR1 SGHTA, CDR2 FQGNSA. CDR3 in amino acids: CASSSFYGYTF. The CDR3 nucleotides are TGTGCCAGCAGCTCCTTTTATGGCTACACCTTC.

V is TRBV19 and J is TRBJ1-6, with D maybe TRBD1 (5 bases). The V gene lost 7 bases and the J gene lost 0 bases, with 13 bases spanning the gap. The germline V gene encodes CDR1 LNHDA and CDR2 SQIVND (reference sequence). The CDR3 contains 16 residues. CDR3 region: CASTSRGGSYNSPLHF. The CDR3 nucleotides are TGTGCCAGTACCTCCCGCGGGGGCTCCTATAATTCACCCCTCCACTTT.

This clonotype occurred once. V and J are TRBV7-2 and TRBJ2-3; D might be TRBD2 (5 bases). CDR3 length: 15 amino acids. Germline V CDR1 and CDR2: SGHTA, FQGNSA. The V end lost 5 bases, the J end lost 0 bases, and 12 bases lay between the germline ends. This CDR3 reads CASSPSGESTDTQYF. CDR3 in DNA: TGTGCCAGCAGCCCATCCGGGGAGAGCACAGATACGCAGTATTTT.

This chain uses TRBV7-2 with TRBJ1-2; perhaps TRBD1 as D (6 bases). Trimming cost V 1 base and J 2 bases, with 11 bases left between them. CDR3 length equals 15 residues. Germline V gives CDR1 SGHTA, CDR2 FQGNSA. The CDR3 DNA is TGTGCCAGCAGCTTAGTAGGCGGACAGAACTATGGCTACACCTTC. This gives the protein CASSLVGGQNYGYTF.

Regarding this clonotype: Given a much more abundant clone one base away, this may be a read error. CDR3 sequence: CASSAPLDYNEQYF. CDR3 sequence (DNA): TGTGCCAGTAGCGCCCCTCTAGATTACAATGAGCAGTACTTC. This chain joins TRBV19 and TRBJ2-7; D is ambiguous. Between the trimmed V and J ends, which lost 6 bases and 7 bases, there was a span of 19 bases. CDR3 length: 14 residues. Germline assignment: CDR1 LNHDA and CDR2 SQIVND (reference sequence). Full variable domain (outside the CDR3, taken from reference TRBV19 and TRBJ2-7): DGGITQSPKYLFRKEGQNVTLSCEQNLNHDAMYWYRQDPGQGLRLIYYSQIVNDFQKGDIAEGYSVSREKKESFPLTVTSAQKNPTAFYLCASSAPLDYNEQYFGPGTRLTVT.